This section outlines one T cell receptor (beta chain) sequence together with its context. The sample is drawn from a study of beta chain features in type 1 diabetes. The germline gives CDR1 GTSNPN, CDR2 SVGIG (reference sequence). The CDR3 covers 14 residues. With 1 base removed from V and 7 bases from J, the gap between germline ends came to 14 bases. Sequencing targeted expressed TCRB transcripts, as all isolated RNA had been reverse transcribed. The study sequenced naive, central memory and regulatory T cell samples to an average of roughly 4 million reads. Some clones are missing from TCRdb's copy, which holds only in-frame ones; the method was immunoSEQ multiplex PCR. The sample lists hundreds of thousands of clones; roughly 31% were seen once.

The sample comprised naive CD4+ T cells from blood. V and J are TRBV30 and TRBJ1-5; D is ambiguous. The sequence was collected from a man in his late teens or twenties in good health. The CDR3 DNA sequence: TGTGCCTGGAGTGAAGGACTAACTTCGCAGCCCCAGCATTTT. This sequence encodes CAWSEGLTSQPQHF.